These 25 T cell receptor beta chains were all obtained from the same sample, sequenced in a study of blood T cell repertoires in COVID-19. Using immunoSEQ multiplex PCR, the repertoire was profiled, and TCRdb retains in-frame clones only, with some absent. The sample holds over 300,000 clones; 70% to 90% are singletons and the top ten take less than 2.5%. Sequencing was done on a sample of PBMCs or T cells enriched from blood (not recorded which). These receptors all stem from a young man who had recovered from COVID-19.

The CDR3, as DNA: TGCGCCAGCAGCACTACGACAGGCGTGGAGGTGGCCGGGGAGCTGTTTTTT. Translated: CASSTTTGVEVAGELFF. The chain uses TRBV5-1 and TRBJ2-2; TRBD1 is a possible D gene (6 bases). Germline CDR1 reads SGHRS; CDR2 reads YFSETQ. Trimming removed 4 bases at V and 6 bases at J, with 22 bases between. This CDR3 spans 17 amino acids.

This clone was found a few times. Additional DNA sequences in this sample encode the identical CDR3. The chain is built from TRBV30 and TRBJ2-3; a possible D gene is TRBD2 (7 bases). V was pared by 0 bases and J by 0 bases, with 16 bases between. The germline gives CDR1 GTSNPN, CDR2 SVGIG (reference sequence). This CDR3 region has 17 residues. The CDR3 region is CAWSVKRGGASTDTQYF. The CDR3 DNA reads as TGTGCCTGGAGTGTTAAACGAGGGGGGGCAAGCACAGATACGCAGTATTTT.

V usage is TRBV4-2 and J usage is TRBJ1-5; D unclear. The CDR3 is 12 residues long. Germline V CDR1 and CDR2: LGHNA, YNFKEQ. V lost 2 bases and J 4 bases, leaving 3 bases between the germline ends. The CDR3 reads CASSQQNQPQHF. The CDR3 DNA is TGTGCCAGCAGCCAACAAAATCAGCCCCAGCATTTT.

The chain has TRBV6-5 and TRBJ2-7; possibly TRBD1 for D (6 bases). The CDR3 covers 14 residues. Germline V CDR1 and CDR2: MNHEY, SVGAGI. V dropped 4 bases and J dropped 0 bases, with 10 bases sitting between them. DNA of the CDR3: TGTGCCAGCAGTTGGACAGTGGTCTCCTACGAGCAGTACTTC. This sequence encodes CASSWTVVSYEQYF.

This chain connects TRBV5-4 to TRBJ1-1; a weak D match, TRBD1 (5 bases). V shed 2 bases and J shed 11 bases, with 22 bases lying between them. The CDR3 length is 15 residues. Germline loops: CDR1 SGHNT, CDR2 YYREEE (reference sequence). The CDR3 nucleotides read TGTGCCAGCAGCTTAAAGGGGCGCTTTCCCTTTGGGGCTTTCTTT. Its translation is CASSLKGRFPFGAFF.

The CDR3 nucleotides are TGTGCCAGCAGCCGCTCGCACAGGGGCTACACCTTC. It encodes CASSRSHRGYTF. This rearrangement joins TRBV3-1 (or the pseudogene TRBV3-2) to TRBJ1-2; perhaps TRBD1 as D (5 bases). Trimming shortened V by 4 bases and J by 8 bases, and 11 bases separated the two germline ends. This CDR3 has 12 amino acids. The germline V gene encodes CDR1 LGHDT and CDR2 YNNKEL (reference sequence).

The chain uses TRBV5-6 and TRBJ1-2; a possible D gene is TRBD1 (6 bases). Trimming removed 1 base from V and 4 bases from J, with 14 bases in between. CDR1 is SGHDT and CDR2 is YYEEEE in the germline V gene. The CDR3 runs 15 residues. CDR3 nucleotide sequence: TGTGCCAGCAGCTTGATGGGGGCCGATGGCTATGGCTACACCTTC. It is translated as CASSLMGADGYGYTF.

V usage is TRBV30 and J usage is TRBJ1-1; D might be TRBD1 (5 bases). The CDR3 totals 15 residues. Germline loops: CDR1 GTSNPN, CDR2 SVGIG (reference sequence). Trimming took 0 bases from V and 3 from J, leaving 14 bases between them. The DNA for the CDR3 is TGTGCCTGGAGTGTAATAGGGGCTGGGTACACTGAAGCTTTCTTT. It yields the protein CAWSVIGAGYTEAFF.

The chain uses TRBV5-1 and TRBJ1-2; no firm D call. V lost 4 bases and J 6 bases, leaving 13 bases between the germline ends. The CDR3 has 13 residues. Germline-derived CDR1 and CDR2 are SGHRS and YFSETQ. The CDR3 region is CASSPFSSHGYTF. Here the CDR3 DNA reads TGCGCCAGCAGCCCGTTCTCTTCTCATGGCTACACCTTC.

The chain links TRBV6-2 or TRBV6-3 to TRBJ2-1; possibly TRBD2 for D (6 bases). Looked up from germline, CDR1 is MNHEY and CDR2 is SVGEGT. V lost 2 bases, J lost 1 base, and 9 bases lay in between. The CDR3 length is 15 residues. The CDR3 is CASSYGTPSYNEQFF. The CDR3, as DNA: TGTGCCAGCAGTTACGGGACTCCTTCCTACAATGAGCAGTTCTTC.

CDR3 nucleotides: TGTGCCAGCAGTTCTAGCGGGGGCATCAGTGAGCAGTTCTTC. Translation: CASSSSGGISEQFF. The chain has TRBV6-2 or TRBV6-3 and TRBJ2-1; 10 bases align to TRBD2. From germline, CDR1 is MNHEY and CDR2 SVGEGT. Trimming at V came to 4 bases and at J to 9 bases, leaving 6 bases not matched to a gene. The CDR3 totals 14 residues.

The table lists this clone with a count of one. The chain is built from TRBV4-2 and TRBJ1-1, with unresolved D. The germline CDR1 and CDR2 sequences are LGHNA and YNFKEQ. This CDR3 is built from 16 residues. V gave up 4 bases and J gave up 2 bases, with 17 bases separating them. CDR3 in amino acids: CASSPTAGISNTEAFF. CDR3 in DNA: TGTGCCAGCAGCCCCACCGCGGGGATCAGTAACACTGAAGCTTTCTTT.

The V and J genes are TRBV6-2 or TRBV6-3 and TRBJ2-3; TRBD2 agrees at 9 bases. V trimming: 5 bases; J trimming: 3 bases; junction bases outside the gene matches: 3. There are 14 residues in the CDR3. In germline, CDR1 is MNHEY, CDR2 SVGEGT. As DNA, the CDR3 is TGTGCCAGCAGTCCCGGACTAGCGACAGATACGCAGTATTTT. Protein product: CASSPGLATDTQYF.

The table lists this clone with a count of one. This rearrangement joins TRBV7-8 to TRBJ1-6, with 7 positions matching TRBD1. Per germline, CDR1 SGHVS and CDR2 FQNEAQ. This CDR3 spans 15 amino acids. J lost 3 bases, V lost 4 bases, and 3 bases had no gene match. The CDR3 is CASSSRQGYNSPLHF. CDR3 sequence (DNA): TGTGCCAGCAGCTCTCGACAGGGCTATAATTCACCCCTCCACTTT.

The J gene is TRBJ1-2, the V gene TRBV4-1; D not resolved. This CDR3 is 14 amino acids long. The V gene lost 0 bases and the J gene lost 3 bases, with 8 bases spanning the gap. Germline CDR1 MGHRA, CDR2 YSYEKL. The CDR3 sequence: CASSQERGYYGYTF. The CDR3 DNA sequence: TGCGCCAGCAGCCAAGAAAGAGGGTACTATGGCTACACCTTC.

The chain has TRBV29-1 and TRBJ1-2; D is perhaps TRBD1 (5 bases). The CDR3 is 14 amino acids. Germline V gives CDR1 SQVTM, CDR2 ANQGSEA. The V and J ends lost 6 bases and 2 bases respectively, with 16 bases between them. The CDR3 sequence is CSVPGGAANYGYTF. Here the CDR3 DNA reads TGCAGCGTCCCCGGAGGGGCGGCGAACTATGGCTACACCTTC. The whole variable domain, remainder taken from reference TRBV29-1 and TRBJ1-2, is SAVISQKPSRDICQRGTSLTIQCQVDSQVTMMFWYRQQPGQSLTLIATANQGSEATYESGFVIDKFPISRPNLTFSTLTVSNMSPEDSSIYLCSVPGGAANYGYTFGSGTRLTVV.

J is TRBJ1-4 and V is TRBV5-1; TRBD1 agrees at 7 bases. V trimming: 4 bases; J trimming: 5 bases; junction bases outside the gene matches: 5. This CDR3 is 14 amino acids long. CDR1 and CDR2 (germline): SGHRS, YFSETQ. CDR3 region: CASSRGQSNEKLFF. The CDR3 DNA is TGCGCCAGCAGCCGGGGACAGTCCAATGAAAAACTGTTTTTT.

This CDR3 reads CASSQGQAMNTEAFF. CDR3 sequence (DNA): TGCGCCAGCAGCCAAGGACAGGCAATGAACACTGAAGCTTTCTTT. The rearrangement uses TRBV4-3 and TRBJ1-1; possible D gene TRBD1, 6 bases. Germline values: CDR1 LGHNA, CDR2 YSLEER. V gave up 1 base and J gave up 0 bases, with 9 bases separating them. There are 15 residues in the CDR3.

The chain is built from TRBV9 and TRBJ2-7; the match to TRBD2 covers 7 bases. Germline V gene lookup returns CDR1 SGDLS and CDR2 YYNGEE. CDR3 length: 15 residues. V was clipped by 2 bases and J by 2 bases; unmatched bases: 7. The CDR3 reads CASSVSPREPYEQYF. CDR3 in DNA: TGTGCCAGCAGCGTCTCCCCGCGGGAGCCCTACGAGCAGTACTTC. Looking up the rest from reference TRBV9 and TRBJ2-7 gives the full variable domain: DSGVTQTPKHLITATGQRVTLRCSPRSGDLSVYWYQQSLDQGLQFLIQYYNGEERAKGNILERFSAQQFPDLHSELNLSSLELGDSALYFCASSVSPREPYEQYFGPGTRLTVT.

This sequence joins TRBV18 and TRBJ1-6; TRBD1 agrees at 7 bases. The CDR3 is made up of 14 amino acids. The germline V gene has CDR1 KGHSH and CDR2 LQKENI. Trimming removed 3 bases from V and 10 bases from J; junction bases left unmatched: 6. The CDR3 region has the DNA TGTGCCAGCTCACCGGACAGGTCATACTCACCCCTCCACTTT. Its translation is CASSPDRSYSPLHF.

This chain connects TRBV24-1 to TRBJ2-2; possibly TRBD2 for D (5 bases). The germline CDR1 and CDR2 sequences are KGHDR and SFDVKD. The CDR3 contains 14 residues. V lost 3 bases and J 4 bases, leaving 8 bases between the germline ends. The CDR3 nucleotides read TGTGCCACCAGTGATACCGGGGTCACCGGGGAGCTGTTTTTT. Translated: CATSDTGVTGELFF.

This chain uses TRBV5-3 with TRBJ2-1; 8 bases are a match to TRBD2. TRBV5-3 belongs to the ORF category, with a function that is uncertain. The CDR3 has 16 amino acids. With 5 bases clipped from V and 0 bases from J, the junction kept 7 bases outside the gene matches. The DNA of the CDR3 is TGTGCCAGAAGTTACCAGCGGGGGAGCTCCTACAATGAGCAGTTCTTC. Protein sequence: CARSYQRGSSYNEQFF.

Of note for this clone: One junction end disagrees with the germline gene, perhaps due to a read error. The chain has TRBV7-9 and TRBJ1-2; the D gene is possibly TRBD1 (5 bases). Germline assignment: CDR1 SEHNR and CDR2 FQNEAQ (reference sequence). This CDR3 has 13 residues. The DNA for the CDR3 is TGTGCCAGCAGCTTAGAACAGATGGGGGGTCCTCGCTTC. Amino acid sequence: CASSLEQMGGPRF.

Details on this clone: Distinct nucleotide sequences in the sample also encode this CDR3. The rearrangement joins TRBV6-5 to TRBJ2-1, with 11 bases matching TRBD2. The V gene's germline CDR1 is MNHEY and CDR2 SVGAGI. Unmatched junction bases numbered 10, after V lost 6 bases and J lost 9 bases. The CDR3 sequence is 15 residues long. DNA of the CDR3: TGTGCCAGCAGAGTAGCGGGGGGGCCTGTCGGTGAGCAGTTCTTC. This encodes CASRVAGGPVGEQFF.

The chain is built from TRBV5-6 and TRBJ2-5; TRBD2 matches 8 bases. The CDR3 is 17 residues long. Per germline, CDR1 SGHDT and CDR2 YYEEEE. Trimming cost V 4 bases and J 3 bases; bases outside gene matches: 14. CDR3 in amino acids: CASSPPIFRAGEETQYF. CDR3 DNA sequence: TGTGCCAGCAGCCCCCCGATTTTCCGAGCGGGGGAAGAGACCCAGTACTTC.